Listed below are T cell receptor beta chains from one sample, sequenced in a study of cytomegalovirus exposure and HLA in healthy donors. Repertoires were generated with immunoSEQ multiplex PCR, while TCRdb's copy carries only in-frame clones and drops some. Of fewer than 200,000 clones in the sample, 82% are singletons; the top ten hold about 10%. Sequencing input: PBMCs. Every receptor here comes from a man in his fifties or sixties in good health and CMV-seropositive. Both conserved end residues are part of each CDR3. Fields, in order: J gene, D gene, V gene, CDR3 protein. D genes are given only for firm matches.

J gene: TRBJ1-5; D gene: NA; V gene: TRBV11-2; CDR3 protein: CASSPQYNQPQHF
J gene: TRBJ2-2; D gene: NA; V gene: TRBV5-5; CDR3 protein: CASSLYYTGELFF
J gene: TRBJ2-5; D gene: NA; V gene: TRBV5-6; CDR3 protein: CASSWAKQETQYF
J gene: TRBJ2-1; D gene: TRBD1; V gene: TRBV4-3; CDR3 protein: CASSQGVGQLSEQFF
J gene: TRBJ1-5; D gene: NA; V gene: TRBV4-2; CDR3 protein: CASSKEGKENQPQHF
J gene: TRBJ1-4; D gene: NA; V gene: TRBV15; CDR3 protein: CATKKWSGAGRNEKLFF
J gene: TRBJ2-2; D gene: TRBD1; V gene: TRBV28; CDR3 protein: CASRRTGGKGELFF
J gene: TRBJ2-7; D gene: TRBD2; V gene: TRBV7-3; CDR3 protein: CASSFLAGGAYEQYF
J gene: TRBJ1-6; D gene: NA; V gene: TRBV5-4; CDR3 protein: CASSATGISYNSPLHF
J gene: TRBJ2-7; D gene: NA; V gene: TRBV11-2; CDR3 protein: CASSLVQGSYEQYF
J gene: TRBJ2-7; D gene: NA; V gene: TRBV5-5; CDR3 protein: CASSLETLAYEQYF
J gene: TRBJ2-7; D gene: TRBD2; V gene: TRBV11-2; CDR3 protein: CASSLAPSGGGYEQYF
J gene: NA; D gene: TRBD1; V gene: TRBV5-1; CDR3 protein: CASSRGGDYEQYF
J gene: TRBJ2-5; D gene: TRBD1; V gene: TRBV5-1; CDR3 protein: CASSLAGTVVPETQYF
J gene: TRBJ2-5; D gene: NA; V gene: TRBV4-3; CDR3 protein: CASSQDSKVETQYF
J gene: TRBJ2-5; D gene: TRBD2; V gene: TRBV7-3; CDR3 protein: CASSPGTSGTQETQYF
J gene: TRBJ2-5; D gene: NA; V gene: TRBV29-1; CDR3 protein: CSVAQGETQYF
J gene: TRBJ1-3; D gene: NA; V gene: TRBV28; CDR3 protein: CASSLTGSSGNTIYF
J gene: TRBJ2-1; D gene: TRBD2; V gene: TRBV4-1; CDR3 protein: CVSSPRGSGGPSSYNEQFF
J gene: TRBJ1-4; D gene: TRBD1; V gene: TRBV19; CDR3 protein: CASRDRGEEKLFF
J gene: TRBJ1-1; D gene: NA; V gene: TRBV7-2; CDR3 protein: CASRFTGYTEAFF
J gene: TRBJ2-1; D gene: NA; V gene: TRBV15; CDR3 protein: CATRGRGAARPYNEQFF
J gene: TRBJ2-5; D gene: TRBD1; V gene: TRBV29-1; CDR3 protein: CSATPGQGASVTQYF
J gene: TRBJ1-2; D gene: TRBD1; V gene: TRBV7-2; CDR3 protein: CASSLTGGNGYTF
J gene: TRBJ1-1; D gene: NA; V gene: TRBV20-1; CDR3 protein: CSANGRGAFF
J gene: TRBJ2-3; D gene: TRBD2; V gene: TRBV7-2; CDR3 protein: CASSLVAGGTDTQYF
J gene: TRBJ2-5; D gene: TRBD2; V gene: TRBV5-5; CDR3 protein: CASSVGLAGGQETQYF
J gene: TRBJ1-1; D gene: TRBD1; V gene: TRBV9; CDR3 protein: CASSPGTGWGTEAFF
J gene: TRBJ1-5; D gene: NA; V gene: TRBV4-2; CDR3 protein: CASSPGLGSSNQPQHF
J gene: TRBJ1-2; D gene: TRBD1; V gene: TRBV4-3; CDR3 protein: CASSQVGTGRSYGYTF
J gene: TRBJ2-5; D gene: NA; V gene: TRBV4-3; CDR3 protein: CASSLQDSKETQYF
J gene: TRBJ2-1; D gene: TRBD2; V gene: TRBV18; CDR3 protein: CASSRGGGDYNEQFF
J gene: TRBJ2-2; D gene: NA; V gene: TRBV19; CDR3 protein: CASTNRVAGELFF
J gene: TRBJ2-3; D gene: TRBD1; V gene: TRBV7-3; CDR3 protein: CASSPKGTGVDTQYF
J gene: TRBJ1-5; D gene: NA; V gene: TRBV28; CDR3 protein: CASSLPQYSNQPQHF
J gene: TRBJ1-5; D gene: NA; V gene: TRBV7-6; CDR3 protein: CASSLEQGSNQPQHF
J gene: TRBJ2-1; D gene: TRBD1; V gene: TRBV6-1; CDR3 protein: CASRIGSGTVRVKFF
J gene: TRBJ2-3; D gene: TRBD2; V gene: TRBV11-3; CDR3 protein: CASSLVSGRTDTQYF
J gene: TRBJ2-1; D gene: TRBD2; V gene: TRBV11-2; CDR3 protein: CASSLMLSSGDNEQFF
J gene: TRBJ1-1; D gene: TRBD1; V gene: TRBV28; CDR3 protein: CASLGQGLMNTEAFF
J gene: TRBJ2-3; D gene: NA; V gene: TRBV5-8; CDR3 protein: CASSGETDTQYF
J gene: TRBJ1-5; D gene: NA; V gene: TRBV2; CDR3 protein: CASSEALEGIRTHF
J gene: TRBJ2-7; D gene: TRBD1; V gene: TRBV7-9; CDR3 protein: CASSLARQGEGYEQYF